One sample yielded the 10 T cell receptor beta chains listed below, sequenced in a study of CD8 T cells in Susac syndrome. cDNA came from roughly 0.5 to 1 ug RNA primed by random hexamers. TCRdb fed the immunoSEQ multiplex PCR reads into MiXCR, producing one record per CDR3 protein. This sample has some 260,000 distinct CDR3 sequences, with 85% found just once. Sequenced sample: CD8+ T cells from PBMCs. Receptors originate from a human donor with multiple sclerosis.

The V gene is TRBV6-5, the J gene TRBJ1-3, with no clear D. Germline V lookup: CDR1 MNHEY, CDR2 SVGAGI. Trimming cost V 3 bases and J 0 bases, with 9 bases left between them. The CDR3 extends over 15 amino acids. The CDR3 reads CASSYTVGSGNTIYF. The CDR3 bases are TGTGCCAGCAGTTATACAGTGGGCTCTGGAAACACCATATATTTT.

The chain employs TRBV19 and TRBJ2-3, with D perhaps matching TRBD1 or TRBD2 (5 bases each). Germline CDR1 reads LNHDA; CDR2 reads SQIVND (reference sequence). The CDR3 runs 15 residues. Trimming took 7 bases from V and 0 from J, leaving 14 bases between them. The CDR3 DNA reads TGTGCCAGTACCTCCTGGGACGGAAGCACAGATACGCAGTATTTT. Translated: CASTSWDGSTDTQYF. Using reference TRBV19 and TRBJ2-3 for the parts outside the CDR3, the full variable domain is DGGITQSPKYLFRKEGQNVTLSCEQNLNHDAMYWYRQDPGQGLRLIYYSQIVNDFQKGDIAEGYSVSREKKESFPLTVTSAQKNPTAFYLCASTSWDGSTDTQYFGPGTRLTVL.

In its sample, this clonotype was seen a few times. This chain connects TRBV12-3 or TRBV12-4 to TRBJ2-1; D possibly uses TRBD1 or TRBD2 (5 bases each). Trimming left V 3 bases short and J 5 bases short, with 5 bases between. There are 12 residues in the CDR3. The CDR3 nucleotides read TGTGCCAGCAGTTTGGGGGACAATGAGCAGTTCTTC. It is translated as CASSLGDNEQFF.

The V gene is TRBV2, the J gene TRBJ2-3; D is undetermined. This CDR3 is built from 14 residues. The ends were cut back, 3 bases at V and 0 bases at J, with 7 bases in the middle. The germline V gene has CDR1 SNHLY and CDR2 FYNNEI. The DNA for the CDR3 is TGTGCCAGCAGTGATCGGTGGAGCACAGATACGCAGTATTTT. It specifies CASSDRWSTDTQYF.

The V call is TRBV27, the J call TRBJ2-7, with D possibly TRBD2 on 6 matching bases. Per germline, CDR1 MNHEY and CDR2 SMNVEV (reference sequence). V was cut by 4 bases and J by 1 base, with 11 bases left in between. The CDR3 sequence is 14 residues long. The CDR3 reads CASSSNGGSYEQYF. CDR3 in DNA: TGTGCCAGCAGTTCGAATGGGGGGTCCTACGAGCAGTACTTC.

The chain links TRBV20-1 to TRBJ1-1, with D perhaps matching TRBD1 (6 bases). Germline values: CDR1 DFQATT, CDR2 SNEGSKA (reference sequence). The CDR3 extends over 16 amino acids. Trimming took off 2 bases at V and 3 bases at J, with 19 bases between the two ends. The CDR3 DNA is TGCAGTGCTAGAAAGACGGGACACCTAGGGGACACTGAAGCTTTCTTT. The encoded protein is CSARKTGHLGDTEAFF.

The chain uses TRBV28 and TRBJ2-1; no reliable D call. V was trimmed by 5 bases and J by 0 bases, leaving 14 bases between them. The CDR3 extends over 16 amino acids. Germline CDR1 is MDHEN and CDR2 is SYDVKM. Here the CDR3 reads CASSPGRVSSYNEQFF. CDR3 bases: TGTGCCAGCAGTCCCGGACGGGTCAGCTCCTACAATGAGCAGTTCTTC.

The chain couples TRBV19 to TRBJ2-7; TRBD2 agrees at 7 bases. Unmatched junction bases numbered 12, after V lost 6 bases and J lost 4 bases. The germline CDR1 and CDR2 sequences are LNHDA and SQIVND (reference sequence). The CDR3 has 15 amino acids. CDR3 DNA sequence: TGTGCCAGTAGACCGCAAGCGGGGATCCCTTACGAGCAGTACTTC. This encodes CASRPQAGIPYEQYF.

The sample holds one count of this clonotype. J is TRBJ2-1 and V is TRBV13, with D perhaps matching TRBD1 or TRBD2 (5 bases each). The germline V gene has CDR1 PRHDT and CDR2 FYEKMQ (reference sequence). CDR3 length equals 14 residues. V gave up 6 bases and J gave up 3 bases, with 12 bases separating them. The CDR3 region has the DNA TGTGCCAGCAGTCCGGGGCGAATCTACAATGAGCAGTTCTTC. Translating gives CASSPGRIYNEQFF.

This rearrangement joins TRBV6-5 to TRBJ1-5; 10 bases agree with TRBD1. CDR1 is MNHEY and CDR2 is SVGAGI in the germline V gene. The CDR3 has 14 amino acids. V shed 2 bases, J shed 5 bases, and the junction held 0 bases outside the gene matches. This chain's CDR3 is CASSYGTGDQPQHF. The CDR3 coding sequence is TGTGCCAGCAGTTACGGGACAGGGGATCAGCCCCAGCATTTT.